The 30 T cell receptor beta chains below all came from one sample that was sequenced in a study of cytomegalovirus exposure and HLA in healthy donors. The PCR was carried out with 60 Vbeta primers and 13 Jbeta primers. Sequencing used immunoSEQ multiplex PCR; TCRdb keeps in-frame clones, though not all of them. The profile shows 85,000 to 100,000 clones, about three quarters of them singletons. Sequencing used PBMCs. The receptor set was obtained from a man aged 50 to 60 in good health and CMV-seropositive.

The rearrangement links TRBV10-2 to TRBJ1-2; 11 nucleotides agree with TRBD1. The CDR3 covers 15 residues. The J segment lost 5 bases and the V segment lost 4 bases, leaving 6 bases of the junction unmatched. From germline, CDR1 is WSHSY and CDR2 SAAADI. The CDR3 sequence is CASSGRDRGNYGYTF. For the CDR3, the DNA is TGCGCCAGCAGTGGCAGGGACAGGGGGAATTATGGCTACACCTTC.

The genes are TRBV5-1 and TRBJ2-3; tentative D call: TRBD2 (7 bases). V lost 5 bases and J 2 bases, leaving 15 bases between the germline ends. This CDR3 is 15 amino acids long. The V gene's germline CDR1 is SGHRS and CDR2 YFSETQ. The CDR3 DNA is TGCGCCAGCAGAGTTGGGGGGGGCCTCACAGATACGCAGTATTTT. This codes for CASRVGGGLTDTQYF.

A note on this clone: A read error may produce the germline difference seen at one junction end. The chain couples TRBV25-1 to TRBJ1-2, with D tentatively TRBD1 (5 bases). Germline V gene sequence: CDR1 MGHDK, CDR2 SYGVNS. The length of the CDR3 is 15 residues. The CDR3 protein is CASSGTVNVRDGYPF. DNA of the CDR3: TGTGCCAGCAGTGGCACAGTGAACGTCAGGGATGGCTACCCCTTC.

V is TRBV7-2 and J is TRBJ2-5; maybe TRBD2 (6 bases). CDR3 length: 17 residues. Trimming removed 1 base at V and 4 bases at J, with 19 bases between. The germline CDR1 and CDR2 sequences are SGHTA and FQGNSA. CDR3 sequence reads: CASSLVRLTSGGETQYF. CDR3 in DNA: TGTGCCAGCAGCTTAGTGCGGCTAACGTCCGGGGGAGAGACCCAGTACTTC.

The J gene is TRBJ2-4, the V gene TRBV21-1; TRBD1, the table's D call, was not compared with the DNA. TRBV21-1 represents a pseudogene. The CDR3 runs to 12 residues. The DNA for the CDR3 is TGTGCCAGCAGCAACAGGGTGAGCATTCAGTACTTC. Protein sequence: CASSNRVSIQYF.

As concerns this clone: A read error may account for a junction end that differs from germline. The CDR3 DNA follows: TGTTCCAGCAGCTTTCCCCAGGGTAAAGCTTTCTTT. It specifies CSSSFPQGKAFF. The chain is built from TRBV7-9 and TRBJ1-1, with D tentatively TRBD1 (5 bases). This CDR3 is 12 amino acids long. Per germline, CDR1 SEHNR and CDR2 FQNEAQ (reference sequence).

The chain carries TRBV6-6 and TRBJ1-5, with 7 bases matching TRBD1. Germline V gene lookup returns CDR1 MNHNY and CDR2 SVGAGI (reference sequence). CDR3 size: 16 residues. Trimming took 5 bases from V and 3 from J; bases not matched to a gene: 10. The CDR3 reads CASSQRTGGHNQPQHF. The CDR3 DNA sequence: TGTGCCAGCAGTCAACGGACAGGTGGGCACAATCAGCCCCAGCATTTT.

This clone was observed a single time. The chain couples TRBV4-1 to TRBJ2-1, with TRBD1 matching 7 bases. The trim removed 6 bases at V and 3 bases at J, leaving 20 bases unmatched. CDR1 and CDR2 from the germline V gene are MGHRA and YSYEKL. The CDR3 spans 19 residues. CDR3 loop: CASSQTETNRGRSYNEQFF. The DNA for the CDR3 is TGCGCCAGCAGTCAAACAGAGACGAACAGGGGCCGAAGCTACAATGAGCAGTTCTTC.

The CDR3: CASSLALGQGARGYTF. CDR3 sequence (DNA): TGTGCCAGCAGCTTAGCTTTAGGACAGGGGGCGCGGGGCTACACCTTC. The gene calls are TRBV7-2 and TRBJ1-2; TRBD1 agrees at 11 bases. Germline lookup yields CDR1 SGHTA and CDR2 FQGNSA. The CDR3 runs to 16 residues. V trimming: 0 bases; J trimming: 8 bases; junction bases outside the gene matches: 8.

The chain combines TRBV10-3 with TRBJ1-1, with 8 bases aligning to TRBD1. Germline loops: CDR1 ENHRY, CDR2 SYGVKD. This CDR3 is 14 amino acids long. V was pared by 0 bases and J by 5 bases, with 2 bases of the junction left unmatched. The CDR3 sequence is CAISESQGATEAFF. The CDR3, as DNA: TGTGCCATCAGTGAGTCGCAGGGGGCGACTGAAGCTTTCTTT.

The chain couples TRBV7-6 to TRBJ1-6; 9 bases map to TRBD1. J gave up 6 bases and V 5 bases, and 8 bases lay outside the gene matches. CDR3 length: 16 amino acids. Germline loops: CDR1 SGHVS, CDR2 FNYEAQ. The CDR3 here is CASSVTGGGSNSPLHF. The CDR3 bases are TGTGCCAGCAGCGTAACAGGGGGCGGGAGTAATTCACCCCTCCACTTT.

This chain connects TRBV7-2 to TRBJ2-3; D is unresolved. V lost 2 bases and J lost 2, with 11 bases in between. CDR1 is SGHTA and CDR2 is FQGNSA in the germline V gene. This CDR3 has 15 residues. The CDR3, as DNA: TGTGCCAGCAGCTTAATGGGCCAAGTCACAGATACGCAGTATTTT. Translated: CASSLMGQVTDTQYF.

The chain recombines TRBV25-1 with TRBJ1-5; 8 positions match TRBD1. There are 14 residues in the CDR3. V dropped 8 bases and J dropped 2; count of bases not matched to a gene: 5. The germline V gene has CDR1 MGHDK and CDR2 SYGVNS. The CDR3 spells CASAETGGNQPQHF. The CDR3 DNA reads TGTGCCAGCGCCGAGACAGGGGGCAATCAGCCCCAGCATTTT. Full variable domain (outside the CDR3, taken from reference TRBV25-1 and TRBJ1-5): EADIYQTPRYLVIGTGKKITLECSQTMGHDKMYWYQQDPGMELHLIHYSYGVNSTEKGDLSSESTVSRIRTEHFPLTLESARPSHTSQYLCASAETGGNQPQHFGDGTRLSIL.

The chain carries TRBV5-1 and TRBJ2-1, with TRBD2 identical over 10 bases. Germline lookup yields CDR1 SGHRS and CDR2 YFSETQ. The junction had 3 bases not matched to a gene; V was cut back by 2 bases and J by 4 bases. CDR3 length: 15 residues. The DNA of the CDR3 is TGCGCCAGCAGCTTTAGCGGGGGGCGATACAATGAGCAGTTCTTC. As protein: CASSFSGGRYNEQFF.

In its sample, this clone was seen once. As DNA, the CDR3 is TGTGCCATCAGCGCTAGCCGGGACTGGGGCTTGGGGGAGCTGTTTTTT. It encodes CAISASRDWGLGELFF. The chain carries TRBV10-3 and TRBJ2-2; TRBD2 might be the D (6 bases). This CDR3 has 16 residues. Germline CDR1 ENHRY, CDR2 SYGVKD. V lost 6 bases and J 8 bases, leaving 22 bases between the germline ends.

The chain is built from TRBV27 and TRBJ2-5; possibly TRBD1 for D (5 bases). Germline CDR1 and CDR2: MNHEY and SMNVEV (reference sequence). V was pared by 2 bases and J by 4 bases, with 5 bases between. CDR3 length equals 12 residues. Written as DNA, the CDR3 is TGTGCCAGCAGTTTACAGGGAGAGACCCAGTACTTC. This codes for CASSLQGETQYF.

The V gene is TRBV6-5, the J gene TRBJ1-3; tentatively, D is TRBD1 (6 bases). Germline assignment: CDR1 MNHEY and CDR2 SVGAGI. This CDR3 contains 14 residues. V was clipped by 6 bases and J by 4 bases, with 13 bases between them. CDR3 coding DNA: TGTGCCAGCAGACCACAGGGAGCCGGAAACACCATATATTTT. Amino acid sequence: CASRPQGAGNTIYF.

The gene calls are TRBV5-1 and TRBJ2-7, with 8 bases that match TRBD1. CDR3 size: 15 residues. CDR1 is SGHRS and CDR2 is YFSETQ in the germline V gene. J was trimmed by 2 bases and V by 2 bases; bases with no gene match: 6. The CDR3 region has the DNA TGCGCCAGCAGCTTCCGGGACAGGAGCCCCTACGAGCAGTACTTC. Its protein product is CASSFRDRSPYEQYF.

V usage is TRBV5-1 and J usage is TRBJ2-6; tentatively, D is TRBD1 (6 bases). Deletions cut 2 bases from V and 2 bases from J, with 14 bases between. CDR3 size: 17 residues. Germline V gene lookup returns CDR1 SGHRS and CDR2 YFSETQ. In nucleotides, the CDR3 is TGCGCCAGCAGCTTACCTAAGACAGGTACTGGGGCCAACGTCCTGACTTTC. Protein product: CASSLPKTGTGANVLTF.

The chain is built from TRBV6-4 and TRBJ2-1; 9 bases fit TRBD2. V lost 7 bases to trimming and J lost 5 bases; unmatched junction nucleotides: 15. This CDR3 has 17 residues. Germline assignment: CDR1 MRHNA and CDR2 SNTAGT. In DNA form, the CDR3 reads TGTGCCAGCACCTCTTACCCCCTAAGCGGGGGGAACAATGAGCAGTTCTTC. This gives the protein CASTSYPLSGGNNEQFF.

The gene calls are TRBV27 and TRBJ2-5, with TRBD1 as a possible D gene (6 bases). Germline CDR1 MNHEY, CDR2 SMNVEV (reference sequence). V was shortened by 2 bases and J by 4 bases, with 14 bases between the two germline ends. The CDR3 spans 15 residues. For the CDR3, the DNA is TGTGCCAGCAGTTTAGTGGGGACATTACGAGAGACCCAGTACTTC. The encoded protein is CASSLVGTLRETQYF.

The chain links TRBV5-5 to TRBJ1-1; TRBD1 is a possible D gene (5 bases). The CDR3 consists of 13 residues. Deletions cut 3 bases from V and 6 bases from J, with 12 bases between. The germline gives CDR1 SGHKS, CDR2 YYEKEE (reference sequence). This CDR3 is CASSYIGGSEAFF. The CDR3 DNA reads as TGTGCCAGCAGCTACATCGGGGGATCTGAAGCTTTCTTT. The variable domain in full, completed from reference TRBV5-5 and TRBJ1-1, reads DAGVTQSPTHLIKTRGQQVTLRCSPISGHKSVSWYQQVLGQGPQFIFQYYEKEERGRGNFPDRFSARQFPNYSSELNVNALLLGDSALYLCASSYIGGSEAFFGQGTRLTVV.

CDR3 loop: CASSSFAYNSPLHF. The CDR3 nucleotides are TGTGCCAGCAGTTCCTTCGCCTATAATTCACCCCTCCACTTT. V is TRBV27 and J is TRBJ1-6, with D unresolved. Trimming left V 4 bases short and J 2 bases short, with 6 bases between. CDR3 length equals 14 residues. Germline V gene data show CDR1 as MNHEY and CDR2 as SMNVEV (reference sequence).

V is TRBV11-2 and J is TRBJ2-1; D is unclear. CDR1 and CDR2 (germline): SGHAT, FQNNGV. The ends were cut back, 5 bases at V and 8 bases at J, with 7 bases in the middle. There are 11 residues in the CDR3. DNA for the CDR3: TGTGCCAGCAGCCCCCAGTATGAGCAGTTCTTC. Amino acids: CASSPQYEQFF.

V and J are TRBV5-1 and TRBJ1-1, with no clear D. Deletions cut 4 bases from V and 2 bases from J, with 3 bases between. CDR3 length: 11 residues. Germline values: CDR1 SGHRS, CDR2 YFSETQ. The CDR3: CASSRNTEAFF. The CDR3 DNA is TGCGCCAGCAGCCGTAACACTGAAGCTTTCTTT.

The rearrangement uses TRBV19 and TRBJ1-4; weak D call: TRBD1 (6 bases). V was pared by 6 bases and J by 0 bases, with 8 bases between. Germline CDR1 and CDR2: LNHDA and SQIVND (reference sequence). CDR3 length: 14 residues. CDR3 in amino acids: CASRRGSTNEKLFF. For the CDR3, the DNA is TGTGCCAGTAGGAGGGGGTCAACTAATGAAAAACTGTTTTTT.

V gene TRBV5-1 combines with J gene TRBJ1-6; a possible D gene is TRBD1 (6 bases). CDR1 and CDR2 (germline): SGHRS, YFSETQ. Trimming stripped 1 base from V and 8 bases from J, with 10 bases between. CDR3 length: 14 amino acids. The CDR3 DNA reads TGCGCCAGCAGCTTGCTACAGGGTGATTCACCCCTCCACTTT. Translating it yields CASSLLQGDSPLHF.

This chain connects TRBV11-2 to TRBJ1-2; TRBD1 matches at 8 bases. After removal of 4 bases from V and 6 bases from J, the junction contained 10 bases not matched to a gene. The V gene's germline CDR1 is SGHAT and CDR2 FQNNGV. The length of the CDR3 is 15 residues. The CDR3 DNA reads TGTGCCAGCAGCTCGTCCCCTCAGGGGGCGGATGGCTACACCTTC. It translates to CASSSSPQGADGYTF.

This clone is a singleton in its sample. The CDR3 DNA sequence: TGTGCCAGCTCCGCCACAGGGGACGGAAACACCATATATTTT. It codes for CASSATGDGNTIYF. The chain links TRBV18 to TRBJ1-3; TRBD1 matches 7 bases. This CDR3 spans 14 amino acids. Germline lookup yields CDR1 KGHSH and CDR2 LQKENI. V lost 6 bases and J lost 4; bases outside the gene matches: 6.

The CDR3 reads CATSRGAYLTEAFF. CDR3 nucleotides: TGTGCCACCAGCAGAGGGGCATACCTGACTGAAGCTTTCTTT. The genes are TRBV15 and TRBJ1-1, with D uncertain. Per the germline V gene, CDR1 is LNHNV and CDR2 is YYDKDF (reference sequence). The CDR3 runs 14 residues. The V end was cut by 1 base, the J end by 5 bases, with 11 bases between.